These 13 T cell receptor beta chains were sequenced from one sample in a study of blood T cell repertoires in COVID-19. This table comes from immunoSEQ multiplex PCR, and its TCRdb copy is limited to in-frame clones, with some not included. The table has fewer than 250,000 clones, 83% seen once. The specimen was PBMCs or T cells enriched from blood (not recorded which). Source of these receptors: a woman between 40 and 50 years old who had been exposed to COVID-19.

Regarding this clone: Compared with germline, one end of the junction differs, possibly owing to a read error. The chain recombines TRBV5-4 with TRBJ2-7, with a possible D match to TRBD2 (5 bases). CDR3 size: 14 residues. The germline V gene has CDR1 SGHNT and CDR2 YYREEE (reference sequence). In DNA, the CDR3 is TGTGCCAGCAGTTTGGTGGGGAGCTCCTACGAGCAGTACTTC. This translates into CASSLVGSSYEQYF.

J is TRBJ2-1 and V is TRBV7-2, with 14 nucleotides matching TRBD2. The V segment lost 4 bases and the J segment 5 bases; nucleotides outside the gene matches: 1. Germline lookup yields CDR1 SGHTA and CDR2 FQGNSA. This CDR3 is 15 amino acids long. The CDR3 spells CASSSGLAGDNEQFF. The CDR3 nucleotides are TGTGCCAGCAGCTCGGGACTAGCGGGGGACAATGAGCAGTTCTTC.

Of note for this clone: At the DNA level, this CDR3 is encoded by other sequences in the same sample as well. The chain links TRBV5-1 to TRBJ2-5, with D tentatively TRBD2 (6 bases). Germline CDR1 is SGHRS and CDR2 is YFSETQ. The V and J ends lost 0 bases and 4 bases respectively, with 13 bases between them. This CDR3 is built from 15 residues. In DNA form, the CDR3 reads TGCGCCAGCAGCTTGGCCGTGGGGGGTATAGAGACCCAGTACTTC. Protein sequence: CASSLAVGGIETQYF.

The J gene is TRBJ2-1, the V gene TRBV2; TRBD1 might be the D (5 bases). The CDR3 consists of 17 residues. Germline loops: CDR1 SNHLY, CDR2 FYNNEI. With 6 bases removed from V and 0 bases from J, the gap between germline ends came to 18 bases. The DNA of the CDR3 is TGTGCCAGCAGCCCTACTACAGGCGAGAGCTCCTACAATGAGCAGTTCTTC. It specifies CASSPTTGESSYNEQFF.

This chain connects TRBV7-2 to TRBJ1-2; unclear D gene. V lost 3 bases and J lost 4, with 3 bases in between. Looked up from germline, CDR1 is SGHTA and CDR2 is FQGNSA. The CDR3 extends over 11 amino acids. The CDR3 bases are TGTGCCAGCAGCTTCTCCTATGGCTACACCTTC. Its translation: CASSFSYGYTF.

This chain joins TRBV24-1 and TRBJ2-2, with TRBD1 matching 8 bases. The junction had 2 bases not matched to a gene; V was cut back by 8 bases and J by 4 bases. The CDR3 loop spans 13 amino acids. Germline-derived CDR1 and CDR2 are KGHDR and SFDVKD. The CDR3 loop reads CATMQGATGELFF. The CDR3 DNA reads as TGTGCCACCATGCAGGGGGCCACCGGGGAGCTGTTTTTT.

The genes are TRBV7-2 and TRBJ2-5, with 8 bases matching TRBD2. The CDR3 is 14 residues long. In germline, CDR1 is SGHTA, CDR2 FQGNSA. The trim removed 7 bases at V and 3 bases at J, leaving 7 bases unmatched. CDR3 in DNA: TGTGCCAGCATCGAGCGGGGGCAGAAAGAGACCCAGTACTTC. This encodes CASIERGQKETQYF.

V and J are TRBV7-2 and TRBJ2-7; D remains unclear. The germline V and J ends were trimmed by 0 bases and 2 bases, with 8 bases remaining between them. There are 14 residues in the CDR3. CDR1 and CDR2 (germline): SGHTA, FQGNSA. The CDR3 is CASSLARFTYEQYF. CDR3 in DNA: TGTGCCAGCAGCTTAGCCAGGTTCACCTACGAGCAGTACTTC.

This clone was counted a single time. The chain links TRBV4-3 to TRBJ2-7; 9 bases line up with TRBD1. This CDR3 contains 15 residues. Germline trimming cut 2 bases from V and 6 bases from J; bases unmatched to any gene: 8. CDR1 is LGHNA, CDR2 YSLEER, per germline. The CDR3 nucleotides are TGCGCCAGCAGCCAACGGCGGACAGGGGTTTTCGAGCAGTACTTC. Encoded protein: CASSQRRTGVFEQYF.

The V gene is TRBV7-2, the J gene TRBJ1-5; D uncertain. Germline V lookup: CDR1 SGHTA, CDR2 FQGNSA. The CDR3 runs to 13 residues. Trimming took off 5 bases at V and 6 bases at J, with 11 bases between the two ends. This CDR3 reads CASSPTVGQPQHF. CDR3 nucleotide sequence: TGTGCCAGCAGCCCCACCGTCGGTCAGCCCCAGCATTTT. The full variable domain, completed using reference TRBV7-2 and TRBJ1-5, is GAGVSQSPSNKVTEKGKDVELRCDPISGHTALYWYRQSLGQGLEFLIYFQGNSAPDKSGLPSDRFSAERTGGSVSTLTIQRTQQEDSAVYLCASSPTVGQPQHFGDGTRLSIL.

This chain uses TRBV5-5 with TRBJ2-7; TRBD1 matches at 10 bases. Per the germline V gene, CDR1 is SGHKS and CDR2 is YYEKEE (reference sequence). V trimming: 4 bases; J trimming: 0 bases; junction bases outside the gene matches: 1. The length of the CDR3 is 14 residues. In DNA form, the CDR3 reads TGTGCCAGCAGCCGGACAGGGGGCTCCTACGAGCAGTACTTC. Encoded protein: CASSRTGGSYEQYF. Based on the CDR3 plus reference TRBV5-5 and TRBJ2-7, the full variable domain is DAGVTQSPTHLIKTRGQQVTLRCSPISGHKSVSWYQQVLGQGPQFIFQYYEKEERGRGNFPDRFSARQFPNYSSELNVNALLLGDSALYLCASSRTGGSYEQYFGPGTRLTVT.

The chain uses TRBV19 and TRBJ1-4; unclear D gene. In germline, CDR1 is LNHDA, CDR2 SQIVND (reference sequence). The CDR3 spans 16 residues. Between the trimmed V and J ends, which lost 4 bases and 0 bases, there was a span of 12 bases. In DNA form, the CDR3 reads TGTGCCAGTAGTAGCCCTCGGCGGGCAACTAATGAAAAACTGTTTTTT. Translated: CASSSPRRATNEKLFF. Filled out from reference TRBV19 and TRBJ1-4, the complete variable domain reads DGGITQSPKYLFRKEGQNVTLSCEQNLNHDAMYWYRQDPGQGLRLIYYSQIVNDFQKGDIAEGYSVSREKKESFPLTVTSAQKNPTAFYLCASSSPRRATNEKLFFGSGTQLSVL.

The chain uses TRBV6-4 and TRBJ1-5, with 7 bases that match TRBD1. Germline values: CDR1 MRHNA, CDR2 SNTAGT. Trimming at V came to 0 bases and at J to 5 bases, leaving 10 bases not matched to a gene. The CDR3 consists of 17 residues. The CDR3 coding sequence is TGTGCCAGCAGTGACTCGAAGTCCAGGGGGGAGGATCAGCCCCAGCATTTT. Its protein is CASSDSKSRGEDQPQHF.